This T cell receptor beta chain appears in the sequencing data of a study of post-analysis software for immune sequencing data (dated by TCRdb to the mid-2010s). About the study as a whole: Relapsing-remitting, secondary progressive and progressive-relapsing multiple sclerosis were recorded as disease courses, and subtype annotation was lacking for some patients. Patient repertoires were compared against some twelve previously published healthy control repertoires from donors aged about 6 to 26 years. A subset of samples was prepared in parallel using single-end sample barcoding, then pooled and co-amplified after Illumina adapter ligation. Overall results and qualifications from the work: Strong co-clustering of samples prepared in the same batch was shown by direct clustering with F measure, prompting a batch-effect correction. Multiple sclerosis patients had significantly lower normalized Chao1 diversity than controls, a result that suggests substantial peripheral T-cell clonal expansion. The multiple sclerosis patient group was slightly younger than the control group.

Library method: PCR. Sequencing used an Illumina HiSeq 2500. Unique molecular identifiers were incorporated into TCR beta cDNA libraries to reduce PCR and sequencing biases. Roughly 0.5 million cDNA molecules were obtained per 1 to 10 million input T cells, so each molecule approximated one T cell. The patient libraries were prepared and sequenced using the same protocol as the earlier healthy control dataset. Within a given batch, samples were prepared together, multiplexed and sequenced on the same HiSeq lane. Regarding the original processing steps: Raw barcoded reads were processed with MIGEC, discarding single-read molecular identifier groups before consensus assembly and CDR3 extraction. VDJtools was used for post-analysis of the clonotype tables, and diversity was normalized by down-sampling every dataset to the size of the smallest sample. In repertoire overlap clustering, CDR3 amino acid sequences, but not nucleotide sequences, were matched to correct batch-related cross-sample contamination. TCRdb's own reprocessing of the public reads used fastp at Q25 and MiXCR and kept productive beta chains. Rows merge per CDR3 protein into single entries with the most common DNA and genes. Clone size and V and J calls follow TCRdb, not the original study. Within this sample are 750,000 to 950,000 distinct CDR3 sequences, with approximately 53% of them counted one time only. Jointly, the top ten make up around 4.5% of the sample.

To demonstrate the VDJtools post-analysis software, the study profiled TCR beta repertoires from the peripheral blood of around 13 young patients with multiple sclerosis. The patients with multiple sclerosis were children and adolescents between about 6 and 15 years of age. This clonotype has just a few counts. It lacks a known antigen. No base quality values were provided; no much bigger clone lies one nucleotide off. The receptor was derived from a girl between 5 and 17 years old with multiple sclerosis. The specimen was blood.

The DNA is as follows: TGTGCCAGCAGCTTAGATCTTGGACTAGCGGTGACAGATACGCAGTATTTT. It translates as CASSLDLGLAVTDTQYF. The chain joins TRBV7-9 to TRBJ2-3, with 10 junctional bases fitting TRBD2. Taken from the germline V gene (reference sequence), the CDR1 and CDR2 loops are SEHNR and FQNEAQ. The CDR3 measures 17 amino acids from cysteine to phenylalanine. Just CDR3 DNA is preserved here, 51 bases in frame from base 1. Clipping removes 1 base from V and 3 bases from J, with 7 as the unmatched junction base count. With the portions outside the CDR3 filled from the reference TRBV7-9 and TRBJ2-3 genes, the complete variable region becomes DTGVSQNPRHKITKRGQNVTFRCDPISEHNRLYWYRQTLGQGPEFLTYFQNEAQLEKSRLLSDRFSAERPKGSFSTLEIQRTEQGDSAMYLCASSLDLGLAVTDTQYFGPGTRLTVL.